This T cell receptor (beta chain) is from a study of T cell responses to AZD1222 COVID-19 vaccine. Points from the study as a whole: After the peak T cell response, and only then, were repertoires sampled. Spike-specific TCR breadth and depth were elevated following two AZD1222 doses.

Points on this clone: No antigen is known for it.

Profiling relied on immunoSEQ multiplex PCR, and the TCRdb table lists in-frame clones only, not all of them. The sample carries more than 100,000 clones, around nine tenths recorded once. This CDR3 is 13 amino acids long. Germline V gene sequence: CDR1 SGHTA, CDR2 FQGNSA. The J segment lost 7 bases and the V segment lost 3 bases, leaving 3 bases of the junction unmatched. Sequenced here: peripheral blood, sampled on day 0 of AZD1222 vaccination. This sequence was found in an adult in good health. The genes are TRBV7-2 and TRBJ1-5; 7 bases line up with TRBD1. The CDR3 region has the DNA TGTGCCAGCAGCTTCGACAGGGACCAGCCCCAGCATTTT. It encodes CASSFDRDQPQHF.